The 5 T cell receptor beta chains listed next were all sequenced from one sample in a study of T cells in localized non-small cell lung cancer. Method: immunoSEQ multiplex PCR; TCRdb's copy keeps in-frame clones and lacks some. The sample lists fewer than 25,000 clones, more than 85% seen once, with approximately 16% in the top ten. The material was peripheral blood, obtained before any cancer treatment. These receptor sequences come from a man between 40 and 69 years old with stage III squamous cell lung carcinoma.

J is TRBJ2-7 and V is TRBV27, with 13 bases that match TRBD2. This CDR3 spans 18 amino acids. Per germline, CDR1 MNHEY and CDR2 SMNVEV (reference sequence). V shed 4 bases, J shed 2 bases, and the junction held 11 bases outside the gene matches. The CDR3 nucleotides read TGTGCCAGCAGTTCCGCCCCCAGACTAGCGGGAGGAGCCTACGAGCAGTACTTC. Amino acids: CASSSAPRLAGGAYEQYF.

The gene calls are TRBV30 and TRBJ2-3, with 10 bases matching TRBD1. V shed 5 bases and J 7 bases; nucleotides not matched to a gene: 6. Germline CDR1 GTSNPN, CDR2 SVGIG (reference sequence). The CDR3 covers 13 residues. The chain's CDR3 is CAWRQGALYTQYF. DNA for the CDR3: TGTGCCTGGCGACAGGGGGCGCTTTATACGCAGTATTTT.

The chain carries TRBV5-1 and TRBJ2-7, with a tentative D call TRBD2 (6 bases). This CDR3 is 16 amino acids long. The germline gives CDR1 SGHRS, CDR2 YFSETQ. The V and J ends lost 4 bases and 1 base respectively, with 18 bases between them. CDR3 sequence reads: CASSPGVARVSYEQYF. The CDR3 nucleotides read TGCGCCAGCAGCCCGGGGGTGGCAAGGGTGTCCTACGAGCAGTACTTC.

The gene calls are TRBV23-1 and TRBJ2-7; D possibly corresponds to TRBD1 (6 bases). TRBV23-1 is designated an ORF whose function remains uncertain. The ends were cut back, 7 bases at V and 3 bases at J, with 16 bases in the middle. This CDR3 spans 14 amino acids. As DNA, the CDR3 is TGCGCCAGCATAACACAGGGTATCCTCTACGAGCAGTACTTC. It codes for CASITQGILYEQYF.

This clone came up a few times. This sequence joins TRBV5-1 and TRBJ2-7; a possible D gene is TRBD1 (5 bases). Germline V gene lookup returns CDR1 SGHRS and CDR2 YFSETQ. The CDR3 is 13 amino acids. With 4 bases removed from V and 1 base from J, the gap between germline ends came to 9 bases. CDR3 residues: CASSPGSSYEQYF. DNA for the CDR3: TGCGCCAGCAGCCCAGGGTCTTCCTACGAGCAGTACTTC.